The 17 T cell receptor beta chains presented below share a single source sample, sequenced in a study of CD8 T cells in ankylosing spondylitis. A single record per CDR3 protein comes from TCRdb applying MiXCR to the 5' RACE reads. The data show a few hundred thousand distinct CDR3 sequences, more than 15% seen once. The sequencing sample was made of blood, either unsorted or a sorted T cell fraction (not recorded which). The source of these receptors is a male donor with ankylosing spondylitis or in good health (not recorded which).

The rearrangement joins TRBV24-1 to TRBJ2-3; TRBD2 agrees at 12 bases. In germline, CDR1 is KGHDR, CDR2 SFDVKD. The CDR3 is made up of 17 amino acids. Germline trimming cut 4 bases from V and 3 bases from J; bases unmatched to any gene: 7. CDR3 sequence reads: CATSDPLLAGGTDTQYF. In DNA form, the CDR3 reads TGTGCCACCAGTGACCCCCTACTAGCGGGAGGAACAGATACGCAGTATTTT.

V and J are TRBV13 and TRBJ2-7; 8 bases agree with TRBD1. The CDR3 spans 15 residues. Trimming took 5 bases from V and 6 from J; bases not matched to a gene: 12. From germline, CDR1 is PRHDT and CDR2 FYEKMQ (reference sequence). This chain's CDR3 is CASSSPSGTGPEQYF. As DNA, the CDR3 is TGTGCCAGCAGCAGCCCATCAGGGACAGGACCCGAGCAGTACTTC.

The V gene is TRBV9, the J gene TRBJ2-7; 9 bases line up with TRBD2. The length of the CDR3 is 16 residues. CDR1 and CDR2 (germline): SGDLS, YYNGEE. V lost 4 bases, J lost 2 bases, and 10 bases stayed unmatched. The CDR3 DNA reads TGTGCCAGCAGCCCCGAAGGGCGGGAGGGAACCTACGAGCAGTACTTC. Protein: CASSPEGREGTYEQYF.

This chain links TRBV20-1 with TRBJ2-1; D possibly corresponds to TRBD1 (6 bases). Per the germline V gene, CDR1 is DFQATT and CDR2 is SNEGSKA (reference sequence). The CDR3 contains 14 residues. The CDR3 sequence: CRGTNRESYNEQFF. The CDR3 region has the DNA TGCAGGGGGACCAACAGGGAGTCCTACAATGAGCAGTTCTTC.

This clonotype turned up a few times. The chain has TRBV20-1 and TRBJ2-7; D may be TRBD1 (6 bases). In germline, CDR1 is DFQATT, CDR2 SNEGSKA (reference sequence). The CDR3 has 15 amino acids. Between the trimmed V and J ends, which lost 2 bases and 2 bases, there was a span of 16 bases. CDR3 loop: CSARSMGTMTYEQYF. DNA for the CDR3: TGCAGTGCTAGATCGATGGGGACAATGACCTACGAGCAGTACTTC.

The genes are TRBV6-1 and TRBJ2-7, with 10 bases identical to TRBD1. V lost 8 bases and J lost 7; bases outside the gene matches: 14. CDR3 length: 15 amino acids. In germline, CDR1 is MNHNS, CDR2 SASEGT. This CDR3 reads CASDNSGTGEGEQYF. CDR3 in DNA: TGTGCCAGCGATAACTCCGGGACAGGGGAAGGGGAGCAGTACTTC.

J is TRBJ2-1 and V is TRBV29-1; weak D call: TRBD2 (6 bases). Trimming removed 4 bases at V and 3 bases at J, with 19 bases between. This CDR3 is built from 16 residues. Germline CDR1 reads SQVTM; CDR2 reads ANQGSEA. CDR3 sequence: CSVGGSERVVYNEQFF. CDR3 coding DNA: TGCAGCGTTGGGGGGTCAGAGCGGGTGGTCTACAATGAGCAGTTCTTC.

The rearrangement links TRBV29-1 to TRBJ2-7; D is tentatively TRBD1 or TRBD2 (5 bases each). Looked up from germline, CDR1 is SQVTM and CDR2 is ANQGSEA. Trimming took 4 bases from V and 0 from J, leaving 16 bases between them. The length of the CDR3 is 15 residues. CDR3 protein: CSVGDPGRSSYEQYF. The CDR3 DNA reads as TGCAGCGTTGGTGATCCGGGACGTAGCTCCTACGAGCAGTACTTC.

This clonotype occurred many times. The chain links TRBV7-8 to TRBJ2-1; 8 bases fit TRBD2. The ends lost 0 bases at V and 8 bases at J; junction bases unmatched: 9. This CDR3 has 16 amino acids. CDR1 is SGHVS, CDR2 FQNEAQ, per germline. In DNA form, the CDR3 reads TGTGCCAGCAGCTTAGCGCTGGCCACGCGGGGGGATGAGCAGTTCTTC. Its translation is CASSLALATRGDEQFF.

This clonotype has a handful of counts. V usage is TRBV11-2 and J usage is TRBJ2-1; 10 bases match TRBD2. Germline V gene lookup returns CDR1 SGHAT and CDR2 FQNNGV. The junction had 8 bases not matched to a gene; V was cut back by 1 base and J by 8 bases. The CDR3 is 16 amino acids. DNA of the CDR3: TGTGCCAGCAGCTTAGTTATAACTAGCGGGAAGGATGAGCAGTTCTTC. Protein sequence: CASSLVITSGKDEQFF.

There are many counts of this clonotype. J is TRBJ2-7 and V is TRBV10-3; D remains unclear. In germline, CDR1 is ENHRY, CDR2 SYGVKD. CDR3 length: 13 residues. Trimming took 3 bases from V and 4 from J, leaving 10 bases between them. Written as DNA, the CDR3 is TGTGCCATCAGTGATCCCCTAAATTACGAGCAGTACTTC. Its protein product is CAISDPLNYEQYF.

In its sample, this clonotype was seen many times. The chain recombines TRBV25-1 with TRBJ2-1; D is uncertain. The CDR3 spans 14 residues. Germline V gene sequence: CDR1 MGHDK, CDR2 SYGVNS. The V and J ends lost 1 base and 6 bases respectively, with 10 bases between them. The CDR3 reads CASSELGLSNEQFF. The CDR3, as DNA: TGTGCCAGCAGTGAATTAGGTCTAAGCAATGAGCAGTTCTTC.

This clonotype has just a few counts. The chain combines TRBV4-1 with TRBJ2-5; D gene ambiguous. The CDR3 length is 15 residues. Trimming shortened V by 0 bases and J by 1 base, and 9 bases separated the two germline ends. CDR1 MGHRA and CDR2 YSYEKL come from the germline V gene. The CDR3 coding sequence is TGCGCCAGCAGCCAAGAACCAGCGACCCAAGAGACCCAGTACTTC. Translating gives CASSQEPATQETQYF.

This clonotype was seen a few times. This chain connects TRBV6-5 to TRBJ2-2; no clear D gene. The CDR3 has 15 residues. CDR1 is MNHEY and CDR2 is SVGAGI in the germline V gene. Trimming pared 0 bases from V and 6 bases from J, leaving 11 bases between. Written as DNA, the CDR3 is TGTGCCAGCAGTTACTCGACGGTCCGGGCCGGGGAGCTGTTTTTT. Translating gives CASSYSTVRAGELFF.

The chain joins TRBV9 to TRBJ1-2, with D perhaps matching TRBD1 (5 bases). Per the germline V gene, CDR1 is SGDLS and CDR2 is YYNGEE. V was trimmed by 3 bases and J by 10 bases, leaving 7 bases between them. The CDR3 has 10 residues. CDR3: CASSGGDYTF. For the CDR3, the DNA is TGTGCCAGCAGCGGAGGGGACTACACCTTC. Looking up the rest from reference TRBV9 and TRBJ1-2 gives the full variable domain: DSGVTQTPKHLITATGQRVTLRCSPRSGDLSVYWYQQSLDQGLQFLIQYYNGEERAKGNILERFSAQQFPDLHSELNLSSLELGDSALYFCASSGGDYTFGSGTRLTVV.

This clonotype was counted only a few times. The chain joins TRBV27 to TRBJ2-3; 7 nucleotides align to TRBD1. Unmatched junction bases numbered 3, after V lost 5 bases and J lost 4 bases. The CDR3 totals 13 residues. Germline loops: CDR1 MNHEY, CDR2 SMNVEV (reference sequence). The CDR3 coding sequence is TGTGCCAGCAGTAGGGGGCTCCCAGATACGCAGTATTTT. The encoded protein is CASSRGLPDTQYF.

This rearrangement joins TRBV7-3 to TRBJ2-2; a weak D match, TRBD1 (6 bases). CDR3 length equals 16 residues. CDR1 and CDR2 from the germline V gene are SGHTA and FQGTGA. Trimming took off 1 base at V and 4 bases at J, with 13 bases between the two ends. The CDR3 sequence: CASSLIEVRGTGELFF. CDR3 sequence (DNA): TGTGCCAGCAGCTTAATTGAAGTCAGGGGCACCGGGGAGCTGTTTTTT.